The source of this T cell receptor beta chain is a study of blood T cells in healthy people across ages. V was pared by 2 bases and J by 6 bases, with 11 bases between. The germline V gene encodes CDR1 MNHEY and CDR2 SVGAGI. The CDR3 extends over 14 amino acids. Using a J-beta primer mix together with a sample-barcoded 5' primer, a second PCR was run for roughly 6 to 12 cycles. Unique molecular identifiers of 12 random nucleotides labeled each cDNA. Individual samples furnished no less than 2.5 million CDR3-containing paired-end reads apiece. TCRdb independently ran MiXCR on the 5' RACE reads; one entry per CDR3 protein. The profile covers 800,000 or so distinct CDR3 sequences, with 62% appearing a single time and 28% taken by the ten largest. Study outcomes and limitations: With naive T cell percentage, TCR beta diversity showed a strong correlation.

Isolating PBMCs gave at least 6 million of these cells per sample. With regard to this clonotype: Its antigen remains unknown.

This clonotype was sampled from a man aged 30-40 years in good health. The sequenced sample was blood. The chain couples TRBV6-5 to TRBJ2-1; tentative D call: TRBD2 (5 bases). CDR3 DNA sequence: TGTGCCAGCAGTTACCGGGAATCCGGCAATGAGCAGTTCTTC. Translating gives CASSYRESGNEQFF.